The sequence of this TCR beta chain was determined in a study of PD-1 blockade in classical Hodgkin lymphoma. General study findings and limits: Patients were excluded if nivolumab began under 1 year after ASCT (the autologous transplant). Patients with a complete response exhibited baseline diversity comparable to newly diagnosed patients. TCR diversity in CD4+, not CD8+, cells rose significantly by C4D1. Underlying causes for the observed repertoire differences were not defined, possibly disease activity or prior therapy.

This clone has a handful of counts. Its antigen is still unknown. Sample time point: cycle 4 day 1 (C4D1), after less than 7 weeks of nivolumab. Every patient experienced relapse after autologous stem cell transplantation, and brentuximab vedotin exposure varied. CD4+ T cells were purified from thawed PBMCs by magnetic negative selection. Data came from immunoSEQ multiplex PCR; TCRdb stores just in-frame clones and leaves some out. In the table there are nearly 20,000 clones, over 80% of which are singletons. The CDR3 is 16 residues long. The germline V and J ends were trimmed by 3 bases and 11 bases, with 23 bases remaining between them. CDR1 is LNHNV, CDR2 YYDKDF, per germline (reference sequence).

This clonotype was sampled from a human donor with classical Hodgkin lymphoma. The chain joins TRBV15 to TRBJ1-5; D may be TRBD1 (6 bases). The sequenced sample was CD4+ T cells from blood, obtained before the fourth cycle of nivolumab. The CDR3 DNA sequence: TGTGCCACCAGCAGGAACAGGGTAAGTCCCGCCAGGGCCCAGCATTTT. Translated, it gives CATSRNRVSPARAQHF.